This T cell receptor (beta chain) was documented in a study of T cell repertoires in cytomegalovirus infection. Background on the study: Alongside well-studied HLA-B-restricted CMV epitopes, recently identified HLA-C-restricted CMV epitopes were also used. Both CMV infection and a matching HLA type were indicated by public TCR beta signatures. Study-level findings and limits: The response measured ex vivo was dominated by TCR beta clonotypes (HLA-C-restricted and CMV-specific). Cumulative public TCR beta family frequency identified carriers of CMV plus the relevant HLA.

This CDR3 region has 13 residues. Germline V gives CDR1 SGHNT, CDR2 YYREEE (reference sequence). The V gene lost 5 bases and the J gene lost 5 bases, with 11 bases spanning the gap. TCRdb reprocessed the reads with MiXCR, giving one entry per CDR3 protein. The sample has about 83,000 distinct CDR3 sequences, about 29% seen once; the top ten hold approximately 71%. A word on this clonotype: The antigen is undetermined.

The chain couples TRBV5-4 to TRBJ2-1; D may be TRBD1 or TRBD2 (5 bases each). This receptor was taken from a human donor in good health (CMV status not recorded). Some clones in this sample may be carry-over from other donors' samples. Sequencing was performed on CD8+ T cells from cultured PBMCs, taken from culture after CMV antigen stimulation. The CDR3 DNA reads as TGTGCCAGCAGTGACGGGACGAACAATGAGCAGTTCTTC. It encodes CASSDGTNNEQFF.